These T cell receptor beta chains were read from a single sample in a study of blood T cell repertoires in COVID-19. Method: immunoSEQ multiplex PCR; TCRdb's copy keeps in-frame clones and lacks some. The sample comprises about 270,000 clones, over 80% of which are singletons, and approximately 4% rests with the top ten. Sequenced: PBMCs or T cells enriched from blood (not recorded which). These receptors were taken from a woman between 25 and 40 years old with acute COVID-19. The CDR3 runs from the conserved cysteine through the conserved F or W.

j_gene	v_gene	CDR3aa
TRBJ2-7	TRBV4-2	CASSQIAGSYEQYF
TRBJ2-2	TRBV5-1	CASSFTSGSSGELFF
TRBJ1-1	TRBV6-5	CATYRGAEAFF
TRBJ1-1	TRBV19	CASSISGVVNTEAFF
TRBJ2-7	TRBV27	CASAPGGSASYEQYF
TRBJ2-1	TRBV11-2	CASTRGGGSYNEQFF
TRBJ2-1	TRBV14	CASSQEGGTSFYEQFF
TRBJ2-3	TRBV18	CASSAGTPGTTDTQYF
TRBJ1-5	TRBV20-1	CSASGASNQPQHF
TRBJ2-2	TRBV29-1	CSVVAGEGAGELFF
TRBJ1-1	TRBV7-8	CASSRHLDRDGWANTEAFF
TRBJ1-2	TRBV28	CASSLSSGVPPAGGYTF
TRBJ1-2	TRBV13	CASSSIRNWTEDRVWANYGYTF
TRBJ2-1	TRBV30	CAWSPGINEQFF
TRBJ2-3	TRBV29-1	CSSHRGSTDTQYF
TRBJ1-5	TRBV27	CASRYRGLGNQPQHF
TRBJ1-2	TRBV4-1	CASSQEAGQNYGYTF
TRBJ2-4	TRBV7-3	CASSFPYPATGNIQYF
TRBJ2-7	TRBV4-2	CASSTGSGGSYEQYF
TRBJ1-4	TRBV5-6	CASSSPRGRATNEKLFF
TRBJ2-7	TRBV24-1	CATSEIGTSGIDEQYF
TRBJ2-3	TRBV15	CATSRGPGDSVTDTQYF
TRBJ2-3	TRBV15	CATSLWESADTQYF
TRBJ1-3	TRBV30	CAWSLSGNTIYF
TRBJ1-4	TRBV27	CASSMTGFEKLFF
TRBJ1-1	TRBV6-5	CASSSTSVLSTEAFF
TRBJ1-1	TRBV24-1	CATSDNRGRVTEAFF
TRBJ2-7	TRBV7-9	CASSSRGSGSLGEQYF
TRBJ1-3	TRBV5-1	CASSLQGADGNTIYF
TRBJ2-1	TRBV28	CASSRIGSYNEQFF
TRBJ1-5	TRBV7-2	CASSQGGDLGQPQHF
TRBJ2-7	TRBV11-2	CASSFGDRELEQYF
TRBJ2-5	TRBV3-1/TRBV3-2	CASNLDGGSKETQYF
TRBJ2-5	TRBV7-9	CASRIGTGRETQYF
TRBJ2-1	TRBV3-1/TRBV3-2	CASSQDRTSGRAGGEQFF
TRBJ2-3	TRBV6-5	CASSYGGLALDTQYF
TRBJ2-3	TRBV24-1	CATSDPILADTQYF
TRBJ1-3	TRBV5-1	CASSPTDRAGNTIYF
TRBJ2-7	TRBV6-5	CASSSTGFGEQYF
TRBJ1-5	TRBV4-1	CASSQVSGQIDQPQHF
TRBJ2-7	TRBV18	CASSPGQGAYEQYF
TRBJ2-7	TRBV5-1	CASSLYLETSGVTYEQYF
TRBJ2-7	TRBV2	CASTQLITYEQYF
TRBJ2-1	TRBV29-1	CSVDRTGNNEQFF
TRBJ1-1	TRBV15	CATSRVMTVNMNTEAFF
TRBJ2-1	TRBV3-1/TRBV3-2	CASSQDVAGAHEQFF
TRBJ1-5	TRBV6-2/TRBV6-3	CASSYEGNNQPQHF
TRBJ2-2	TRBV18	CASSPYSVAGGTGELFF
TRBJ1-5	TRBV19	CASSIQGAVGNQPQHF
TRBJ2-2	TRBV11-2	CASSLVQGAVTGELFF
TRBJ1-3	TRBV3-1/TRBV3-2	CASSQDSGSGNTIYF
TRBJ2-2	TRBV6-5	CASTRGGFVGELFF
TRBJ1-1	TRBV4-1	CASSHRTMNTEAFF